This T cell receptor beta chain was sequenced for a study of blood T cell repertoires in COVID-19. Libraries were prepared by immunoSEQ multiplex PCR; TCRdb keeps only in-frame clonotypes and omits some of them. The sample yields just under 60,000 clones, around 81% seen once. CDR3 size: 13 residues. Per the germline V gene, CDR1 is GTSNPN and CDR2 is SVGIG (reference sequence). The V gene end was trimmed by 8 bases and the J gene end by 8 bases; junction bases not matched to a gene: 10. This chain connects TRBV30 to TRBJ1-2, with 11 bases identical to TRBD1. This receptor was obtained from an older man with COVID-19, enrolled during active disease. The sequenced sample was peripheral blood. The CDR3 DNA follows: TGTGCCGGTGAGGACAGGGGGCAGAAGGGCTACACCTTC. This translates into CAGEDRGQKGYTF. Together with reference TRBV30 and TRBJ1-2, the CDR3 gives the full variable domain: SQTIHQWPATLVQPVGSPLSLECTVEGTSNPNLYWYRQAAGRGLQLLFYSVGIGQISSEVPQNLSASRPQDRQFILSSKKLLLSDSGFYLCAGEDRGQKGYTFGSGTRLTVV.